The 14 T cell receptor beta chains below all came from one sample that was sequenced in a study of T cell repertoires in cytomegalovirus infection. In TCRdb, the reads were re-called with MiXCR into one record per CDR3 protein. The sample has fewer than 550,000 distinct CDR3 sequences; roughly 12% are singletons. The specimen was PBMCs. Receptor source: a human donor in good health (CMV status not recorded). Some clones in this sample may be carry-over from other donors' samples.

V usage is TRBV18 and J usage is TRBJ2-3, with D perhaps being TRBD1 or TRBD2 (5 bases each). The germline CDR1 and CDR2 sequences are KGHSH and LQKENI. This CDR3 has 14 residues. V was cut by 3 bases and J by 2 bases, with 9 bases left in between. The chain's CDR3 is CASSPVGDTDTQYF. For the CDR3, the DNA is TGTGCCAGCTCACCCGTGGGGGACACAGATACGCAGTATTTT. The full variable domain, in which reference TRBV18 and TRBJ2-3 provide the parts outside the CDR3, is NAGVMQNPRHLVRRRGQEARLRCSPMKGHSHVYWYRQLPEEGLKFMVYLQKENIIDESGMPKERFSAEFPKEGPSILRIQQVVRGDSAAYFCASSPVGDTDTQYFGPGTRLTVL.

This clonotype was seen ten or more times. This rearrangement joins TRBV28 to TRBJ2-7; 12 bases map to TRBD2. Unmatched junction bases numbered 11, after V lost 6 bases and J lost 5 bases. The CDR3 is 16 residues long. Looked up from germline, CDR1 is MDHEN and CDR2 is SYDVKM. In nucleotides, the CDR3 is TGTGCCAGCAGCTCAGGACTAGCGGGGCTCGCCAACGAGCAGTACTTC. This encodes CASSSGLAGLANEQYF.

The table lists this clonotype with a few counts. A clone one base away is much larger, so this may be a read error. The chain has TRBV3-1 and TRBJ1-1, with D tentatively TRBD1 (5 bases). This CDR3 is built from 14 residues. Trimming left V 4 bases short and J 1 base short, with 10 bases between. In germline, CDR1 is LGHDT, CDR2 YNNKEL (reference sequence). The CDR3 reads CASSPWGENTEAFF. The CDR3 bases are TGTGCCAGCAGCCCTTGGGGGGAGAACACTGAAGCTTTCTTT.

The V and J genes are TRBV6-6 and TRBJ2-7, with TRBD1 matching 9 bases. There are 15 residues in the CDR3. The ends lost 2 bases at V and 1 base at J; junction bases unmatched: 3. CDR1 MNHNY and CDR2 SVGAGI come from the germline V gene (reference sequence). The CDR3 bases are TGTGCCAGCAGTTACATGGGACAGGGTTCCTACGAGCAGTACTTC. Its translation is CASSYMGQGSYEQYF.

This clonotype was seen ten or more times. CDR3 nucleotide sequence: TGCGCCAGCAGCTCCGGGACTAGATCGCAAGAGACCCAGTACTTC. Protein product: CASSSGTRSQETQYF. This chain connects TRBV5-1 to TRBJ2-5; 8 nucleotides align to TRBD2. This CDR3 has 15 amino acids. Germline V gene lookup returns CDR1 SGHRS and CDR2 YFSETQ. V was clipped by 3 bases and J by 2 bases; unmatched bases: 6.

This clonotype was found many times. The V call is TRBV28, the J call TRBJ1-1; D is perhaps TRBD1 (6 bases). CDR3 length: 13 residues. The germline V gene encodes CDR1 MDHEN and CDR2 SYDVKM. Trimming pared 7 bases from V and 4 bases from J, leaving 13 bases between. The chain's CDR3 is CASKTGGGTEAFF. The CDR3 DNA sequence: TGTGCCAGCAAGACCGGAGGGGGCACTGAAGCTTTCTTT.

This chain uses TRBV19 with TRBJ2-5; D gene unclear. CDR1 and CDR2 (germline): LNHDA, SQIVND (reference sequence). Deletions cut 10 bases from V and 7 bases from J, with 16 bases between. This CDR3 is 12 amino acids long. The CDR3 DNA reads TGTGCCATCTTATTCCTTGTTGGGACCCAGTACTTC. This encodes CAILFLVGTQYF.

This clonotype was seen at least ten times. The V call is TRBV6-1, the J call TRBJ2-6, with TRBD1 as a possible D gene (5 bases). In germline, CDR1 is MNHNS, CDR2 SASEGT. CDR3 length: 15 amino acids. The germline V and J ends were trimmed by 3 bases and 3 bases, with 9 bases remaining between them. The CDR3 region is CASSEQGYGANVLTF. The CDR3 nucleotides read TGTGCCAGCAGTGAGCAGGGATATGGGGCCAACGTCCTGACTTTC.

This clonotype has ten or more counts. The J gene is TRBJ2-1, the V gene TRBV5-6; weak D call: TRBD2 (6 bases). The CDR3 contains 15 residues. Germline values: CDR1 SGHDT, CDR2 YYEEEE. The V gene lost 4 bases and the J gene lost 4 bases, with 15 bases spanning the gap. The CDR3 region has the DNA TGTGCCAGCAGCCCGCGGGATATGGGTTACAATGAGCAGTTCTTC. Its translation is CASSPRDMGYNEQFF.

In this sample, this clonotype turned up many times. The V gene is TRBV4-1, the J gene TRBJ1-1; D is uncertain. Trimming took off 1 base at V and 0 bases at J, with 12 bases between the two ends. From germline, CDR1 is MGHRA and CDR2 YSYEKL. This CDR3 contains 16 residues. CDR3 nucleotide sequence: TGCGCCAGCAGCCAAGTACAGAGCCCTTTGAACACTGAAGCTTTCTTT. The encoded protein is CASSQVQSPLNTEAFF.

This clonotype was seen many times. The genes are TRBV5-5 and TRBJ2-5; 7 nucleotides match TRBD2. The germline CDR1 and CDR2 sequences are SGHKS and YYEKEE (reference sequence). This CDR3 is 15 amino acids long. V gave up 0 bases and J gave up 3 bases; unmatched junction bases: 5. As DNA, the CDR3 is TGTGCCAGCAGCTTGGGAACCGGGACTAAAGAGACCCAGTACTTC. Its translation: CASSLGTGTKETQYF.

In regard to this clonotype: A read error may be the cause here, since a much bigger clone is one base away. The gene calls are TRBV10-3 and TRBJ2-5, with 8 bases aligning to TRBD1. The CDR3 runs to 13 residues. Germline CDR1 reads ENHRY; CDR2 reads SYGVKD. CDR3 amino acids: CVIARQGRETQYF. Written as DNA, the CDR3 is TGTGTCATCGCGAGACAGGGGCGGGAGACCCAGTACTTC.

This clonotype was recorded many times. The chain combines TRBV20-1 with TRBJ1-5; TRBD1 is a possible D gene (6 bases). The CDR3 sequence is 13 residues long. CDR1 and CDR2 from the germline V gene are DFQATT and SNEGSKA (reference sequence). V gave up 1 base and J gave up 6 bases, with 10 bases separating them. The CDR3 nucleotides are TGCAGTGCTAGAGCCCCGGGGGCTCAGCCCCAGCATTTT. Its protein is CSARAPGAQPQHF.

The rearrangement links TRBV6-5 to TRBJ2-5, with D perhaps matching TRBD2 (5 bases). From germline, CDR1 is MNHEY and CDR2 SVGAGI. The CDR3 spans 14 residues. Trimming took off 6 bases at V and 5 bases at J, with 16 bases between the two ends. The CDR3 coding sequence is TGTGCCAGCAGCTACGGAGGCCGCGGGGAGACCCAGTACTTC. Amino acid sequence: CASSYGGRGETQYF.